This T cell receptor (beta chain) was obtained from a study of blood T cell repertoires in COVID-19. Study-level background: Sources were T cells, B-cell-depleted T cells, or PBMCs; the material itself was cDNA or gDNA.

V gave up 6 bases and J gave up 0 bases; unmatched junction bases: 6. This CDR3 is built from 15 residues. In germline, CDR1 is ENHRY, CDR2 SYGVKD. Libraries were prepared by immunoSEQ multiplex PCR; TCRdb keeps only in-frame clonotypes and omits some of them. The sample holds about 200,000 clones; approximately 82% are singletons and the top ten take around 6.9%. The rearrangement links TRBV10-3 to TRBJ1-2; the match to TRBD1 covers 8 bases. Sequenced: peripheral blood. The receptor was isolated from a human donor with acute or convalescent COVID-19. The donor label of this sample is uncertain. The CDR3 DNA sequence: TGTGCCATCAGCGATTTACAGGGGGCTAACTATGGCTACACCTTC. Residues: CAISDLQGANYGYTF.